Listed here are 4 T cell receptor beta chains from one sample, sequenced in a study of blood T cell repertoires in COVID-19. Repertoires were generated with immunoSEQ multiplex PCR, while TCRdb's copy carries only in-frame clones and drops some. The repertoire consists of about 87,000 clones, with about nine tenths occurring once and the leading ten covering around 5%. The material sequenced was peripheral blood. All receptors derive from a woman older than 75 with acute or convalescent COVID-19.

J is TRBJ2-7 and V is TRBV11-1; TRBD2 aligns across 8 bases. This CDR3 contains 15 residues. V trimming: 1 base; J trimming: 6 bases; junction bases outside the gene matches: 8. Germline V gene lookup returns CDR1 SGHAT and CDR2 FQDESV (reference sequence). The CDR3: CASSLDQAGVGEQYF. The CDR3, as DNA: TGTGCCAGCAGCTTAGACCAAGCGGGAGTAGGCGAGCAGTACTTC.

The chain carries TRBV19 and TRBJ1-3; D is possibly TRBD1 (6 bases). Deletions cut 7 bases from V and 2 bases from J, with 9 bases between. The CDR3 runs 13 residues. Per the germline V gene, CDR1 is LNHDA and CDR2 is SQIVND (reference sequence). DNA for the CDR3: TGTGCCAGTACTGGGGGCGCTGGAAACACCATATATTTT. It translates to CASTGGAGNTIYF.

A few counts support this clone. V is TRBV6-1 and J is TRBJ2-2; D not certain. V shed 2 bases and J shed 3 bases, with 10 bases lying between them. CDR3 size: 15 residues. Per the germline V gene, CDR1 is MNHNS and CDR2 is SASEGT. Written as DNA, the CDR3 is TGTGCCAGCAGTGAATTAGGTGGGCACACCGGGGAGCTGTTTTTT. Translating gives CASSELGGHTGELFF.

This clone occurred a few times. The chain is built from TRBV27 and TRBJ2-1; the D gene is possibly TRBD1 (6 bases). The CDR3 spans 13 residues. V was cut by 6 bases and J by 9 bases, with 15 bases left in between. Germline V gene sequence: CDR1 MNHEY, CDR2 SMNVEV (reference sequence). This CDR3 reads CASRSGTFGEQFF. Written as DNA, the CDR3 is TGTGCCAGCAGATCCGGGACATTTGGTGAGCAGTTCTTC.